The present T cell receptor beta chain was sequenced within a study of human T cells and chemical hapten exposure. Study-level information: Chiefly women, the patients showed alopecia areata, totalis or universalis. Largely, small differences in pooled library volume made per-sample TCR yields vary.

This clonotype has just a few counts. During construction of the library, unique molecular identifiers were attached to individual cDNA molecules for quantitative, reproducible TCR counting. TCRdb reanalysed the RACE reads using MiXCR and keeps one entry per CDR3 protein. The sample records tens of thousands of distinct CDR3 sequences, approximately 12% being singletons. Time point in this sample: patch test 3, about 24 weeks after DPC sensitization. Indicated treatment: therapeutic diphenylcyclopropenone sensitization with weekly scalp DPC. The donor pool consisted of alopecia patients aged 18 to 70 years, considered suitable for DPC. This CDR3 is 14 amino acids long. Per the germline V gene, CDR1 is SGHKS and CDR2 is YYEKEE (reference sequence). Trimming stripped 4 bases from V and 1 base from J, with 12 bases between.

The V gene is TRBV5-5, the J gene TRBJ2-7, with a tentative D call TRBD1 (6 bases). The clonotype was recovered from a woman in her forties or fifties with alopecia areata. Some clones in this sample may be carry-over from other donors' samples. The sample was whole blood, taken in connection with sensitization to the hapten diphenylcyclopropenone (DPC). The CDR3 DNA reads TGTGCCAGCAGCAGGTCTGGACAGTCCTACGAGCAGTACTTC. The encoded protein is CASSRSGQSYEQYF.